This T cell receptor beta chain was identified in a study of T cells after yellow fever vaccination. About the study: Preparing low-cell-number fractions relied on SMART-Seq v4 Ultra Low Input. Study-wide points: Some clonotypes, a small share, were shared between CD4 and CD8 compartments. After the booster, 96% of CD4 and about nine tenths of CD8 primary-response clones were re-detected.

The germline CDR1 and CDR2 sequences are SGHRS and YFSETQ. The CDR3 contains 14 residues. The ends were cut back, 1 base at V and 0 bases at J, with 6 bases in the middle. This clonotype was counted many times. The antigen remains unidentified. A universal primer site and UMIs were added as TCR cDNA was made by 5'RACE template switching. Each CDR3 protein is one row after TCRdb ran MiXCR on the 5' RACE reads. The profile shows roughly 350,000 distinct CDR3 sequences, roughly 4.3% of them singletons. The chain combines TRBV5-1 with TRBJ2-3, with D unclear. The material sequenced was PBMCs, taken 5 days after the yellow fever booster vaccination. This receptor was identified in a man aged 18 to 29 who received the YFV17D yellow fever vaccine. CDR3 coding DNA: TGCGCCAGCAGCTTGAGGGTTAGCACAGATACGCAGTATTTT. It is translated as CASSLRVSTDTQYF.